The rows below give T cell receptor beta chains drawn from one sample of a study of cytomegalovirus exposure and HLA in healthy donors. The repertoire was sequenced with immunoSEQ multiplex PCR; TCRdb's copy has only in-frame clones and lacks some. With roughly 190,000 clones in the sample, the ten largest clones hold less than 6.5%. Sample: PBMCs. The receptor source for this set is a man aged 25-45 years in good health and CMV-seronegative. The CDR3 runs from the conserved cysteine through the conserved F or W. Each record gives: J gene, V gene, D gene, CDR3 protein, CDR3 DNA. A D gene is named only where the DNA matches it firmly.

J: TRBJ2-7; V: TRBV30; D: TRBD1; CDR3: CAWEGQRTYEQYF; DNA: TGTGCCTGGGAGGGACAGCGGACCTACGAGCAGTACTTC
J: TRBJ2-7; V: TRBV9; D: TRBD1; CDR3: CASSVAAGQGYEQYF; DNA: TGTGCCAGCAGCGTAGCCGCGGGACAGGGCTATGAGCAGTACTTC
J: TRBJ1-1; V: TRBV2; D: TRBD1; CDR3: CASSNRGTEAFF; DNA: TGTGCCAGCAGTAACAGGGGCACTGAAGCTTTCTTT
J: TRBJ2-3; V: TRBV5-6; D: .; CDR3: CASSKPGLPITQYF; DNA: TGTGCCAGCAGCAAACCGGGACTTCCTATTACGCAGTATTTT
J: TRBJ2-5; V: TRBV9; D: TRBD2; CDR3: CASSVWSSGGQETQYF; DNA: TGTGCCAGCAGCGTATGGTCTAGCGGGGGGCAAGAGACCCAGTACTTC
J: TRBJ2-1; V: TRBV18; D: .; CDR3: CASSPAGLAYNEQFF; DNA: TGTGCCAGCTCACCAGCAGGACTCGCCTACAATGAGCAGTTCTTC
J: TRBJ2-6; V: TRBV19; D: TRBD1; CDR3: CASSIDWTGGFGGANVLTF; DNA: TGTGCCAGTAGTATAGACTGGACAGGGGGCTTCGGTGGGGCCAACGTCCTGACTTTC
J: TRBJ2-3; V: TRBV7-6; D: TRBD2; CDR3: CASSLVAGGTDTQYF; DNA: TGTGCCAGCAGCTTAGTAGCGGGAGGAACAGATACGCAGTATTTT
J: TRBJ2-1; V: TRBV15; D: TRBD2; CDR3: CATSRAGTSGRNEQFF; DNA: TGTGCCACCAGCAGGGCCGGGACTAGCGGGAGAAATGAGCAGTTCTTC
J: TRBJ2-5; V: TRBV4-2; D: .; CDR3: CASSQDHGLAETQYF; DNA: TGTGCCAGCAGCCAGGACCATGGGCTAGCGGAGACCCAGTACTTC
J: TRBJ2-3; V: TRBV5-4; D: .; CDR3: CASSLVSSTDTQYF; DNA: TGTGCCAGCAGCTTGGTTTCTTCCACAGATACGCAGTATTTT
J: TRBJ2-1; V: TRBV10-3; D: TRBD1; CDR3: CAISESRWTGGIPTEQFF; DNA: TGTGCCATCAGTGAGTCGAGGTGGACAGGGGGCATACCAACTGAGCAGTTCTTC
J: TRBJ1-2; V: TRBV6-5; D: TRBD1; CDR3: CASNRGGGHYGYTF; DNA: TGTGCCAGCAACAGAGGGGGCGGACACTATGGCTACACCTTC
J: TRBJ2-3; V: TRBV19; D: TRBD2; CDR3: CASTQRGGRADTQYF; DNA: TGTGCCAGTACACAGCGGGGGGGCCGCGCAGATACGCAGTATTTT
J: TRBJ2-1; V: TRBV10-1; D: .; CDR3: CASSLSGISYNEQFF; DNA: TGCGCCAGCAGCCTTAGCGGTATCTCCTACAATGAGCAGTTCTTC
J: TRBJ2-7; V: TRBV6-5; D: .; CDR3: CASSYSGGVSYEQYF; DNA: TGTGCCAGCAGTTACTCGGGGGGAGTATCCTACGAGCAGTACTTC
J: TRBJ2-7; V: TRBV18; D: TRBD1; CDR3: CASSLLRDRGYEQYF; DNA: TGTGCCAGCTCACTCCTTAGGGACAGGGGCTACGAGCAGTACTTC
J: TRBJ2-7; V: TRBV9; D: TRBD1; CDR3: CASSPPGTEYYEQYF; DNA: TGTGCCAGCAGCCCTCCCGGGACAGAGTACTACGAGCAGTACTTC
J: TRBJ1-4; V: TRBV30; D: TRBD1; CDR3: CAWSLGQGREKLFF; DNA: TGTGCCTGGTCACTCGGACAGGGTCGTGAAAAACTGTTTTTT
J: TRBJ1-4; V: TRBV5-4; D: TRBD1; CDR3: CASSVGGTGNEKLFF; DNA: TGTGCCAGCAGCGTGGGAGGGACAGGGAATGAAAAACTGTTTTTT
J: TRBJ2-7; V: TRBV30; D: TRBD2; CDR3: CAWSPGGTASYEQYF; DNA: TGTGCCTGGAGCCCCGGGGGGACTGCCTCCTACGAGCAGTACTTC
J: TRBJ1-2; V: TRBV19; D: TRBD1; CDR3: CASSIGQGAQIHYGYTF; DNA: TGTGCCAGTAGTATTGGTCAGGGGGCGCAGATTCACTATGGCTACACCTTC
J: TRBJ2-3; V: TRBV9; D: TRBD1; CDR3: CASSAGQGRTDTQYF; DNA: TGTGCCAGCAGCGCAGGACAGGGGCGGACAGATACGCAGTATTTT
J: TRBJ1-1; V: TRBV5-1; D: .; CDR3: CASRQNPTGGSTEAFF; DNA: TGCGCCAGCAGGCAAAACCCAACGGGAGGGAGCACTGAAGCTTTCTTT
J: TRBJ2-3; V: TRBV7-9; D: .; CDR3: CASKSQGSGTDTQYF; DNA: TGTGCCAGCAAATCCCAGGGCTCGGGCACAGATACGCAGTATTTT
J: TRBJ1-4; V: TRBV7-6; D: .; CDR3: CASSLVKGGLREKLFF; DNA: TGTGCCAGCAGCTTAGTGAAGGGGGGGCTGCGTGAAAAACTGTTTTTT
J: TRBJ2-1; V: TRBV27; D: TRBD2; CDR3: CASRYIGDSGTSLYNEQFF; DNA: TGTGCCAGCAGATATATCGGGGACAGCGGGACTAGCTTGTACAATGAGCAGTTCTTC
J: TRBJ2-4; V: TRBV6-1; D: TRBD2; CDR3: CASSAGRGLAGENIQYF; DNA: TGTGCCAGCAGTGCGGGCCGCGGACTAGCGGGGGAAAACATTCAGTACTTC
J: TRBJ1-1; V: TRBV14; D: .; CDR3: CASSLLGGNTEAFF; DNA: TGTGCCAGCAGCCTGCTTGGAGGGAACACTGAAGCTTTCTTT
J: TRBJ1-2; V: TRBV4-1; D: .; CDR3: CASSQDRGRRGNGYTF; DNA: TGCGCCAGCAGCCAAGATAGGGGCAGGAGAGGAAATGGCTACACCTTC
J: TRBJ2-7; V: TRBV5-1; D: TRBD2; CDR3: CASSLAGGSAYEQYF; DNA: TGCGCCAGCAGCTTAGCGGGAGGGTCCGCTTACGAGCAGTACTTC
J: TRBJ2-7; V: TRBV5-6; D: TRBD1; CDR3: CASTRDSYEQYF; DNA: TGTGCCAGCACCCGGGACAGCTACGAGCAGTACTTC
J: TRBJ2-3; V: TRBV4-2; D: .; CDR3: CASSQELAPTDTQYF; DNA: TGTGCCAGCAGCCAAGAGCTAGCTCCCACAGATACGCAGTATTTT
J: TRBJ2-5; V: TRBV10-3; D: TRBD2; CDR3: CAISGTSGVQETQYF; DNA: TGTGCCATCAGTGGGACTAGCGGGGTTCAAGAGACCCAGTACTTC
J: TRBJ1-5; V: TRBV7-6; D: .; CDR3: CASSLEMRQPQHF; DNA: TGTGCCAGCAGCTTAGAGATGCGTCAGCCCCAGCATTTT
J: TRBJ1-2; V: TRBV9; D: TRBD1; CDR3: CASSVTGGADYGYTF; DNA: TGTGCCAGCAGCGTGACAGGGGGCGCGGACTATGGCTACACCTTC
J: TRBJ1-3; V: TRBV7-2; D: .; CDR3: CASSRGDASGNTIYF; DNA: TGTGCCAGCAGCCGCGGGGACGCGTCTGGAAACACCATATATTTT
J: TRBJ2-5; V: TRBV6-1; D: TRBD1; CDR3: CASSDPDREYF; DNA: TGTGCCAGCAGTGATCCGGACAGGGAGTACTTC
J: TRBJ2-5; V: TRBV9; D: .; CDR3: CASSVATIPGETQYF; DNA: TGTGCCAGCAGCGTAGCTACTATTCCGGGGGAGACCCAGTACTTC
J: TRBJ2-3; V: TRBV5-6; D: TRBD2; CDR3: CASREKGLAGVYTQYF; DNA: TGTGCCAGCAGGGAGAAGGGACTAGCGGGGGTTTATACGCAGTATTTT
J: TRBJ2-7; V: TRBV27; D: TRBD2; CDR3: CASSFGGRTYEQYF; DNA: TGTGCCAGCAGTTTTGGCGGGAGGACGTACGAGCAGTACTTC
J: TRBJ1-5; V: TRBV9; D: TRBD1; CDR3: CASSVGQGWGQPQHF; DNA: TGTGCCAGCAGCGTAGGACAGGGGTGGGGTCAGCCCCAGCATTTT
J: TRBJ2-2; V: TRBV2; D: TRBD2; CDR3: CASSEDLRASGRAYTGELFF; DNA: TGTGCCAGCAGTGAAGATCTTCGGGCTAGCGGGAGGGCGTACACCGGGGAGCTGTTTTTT
J: TRBJ2-7; V: TRBV27; D: TRBD1; CDR3: CASSYGQGAPYEQYF; DNA: TGTGCCAGCAGTTACGGACAGGGGGCCCCCTACGAGCAGTACTTC
J: TRBJ2-7; V: TRBV19; D: TRBD2; CDR3: CASSPPRRGVAYEQYF; DNA: TGTGCCAGTAGTCCCCCCAGGCGGGGGGTGGCCTACGAGCAGTACTTC
J: TRBJ2-1; V: TRBV30; D: TRBD2; CDR3: CAWTSRPGTTSYNEQFF; DNA: TGTGCCTGGACATCCCGCCCCGGGACTACCTCCTACAATGAGCAGTTCTTC
J: TRBJ2-2; V: TRBV7-8; D: TRBD2; CDR3: CASSPPRTSGGTLNGELFF; DNA: TGTGCCAGCAGCCCCCCGAGGACTAGCGGGGGGACCCTCAACGGGGAGCTGTTTTTT
J: TRBJ2-1; V: TRBV5-4; D: TRBD2; CDR3: CASSLLASGANNEQFF; DNA: TGTGCCAGCAGCCTCCTGGCTAGCGGGGCAAACAATGAGCAGTTCTTC
J: TRBJ2-7; V: TRBV28; D: TRBD2; CDR3: CASSPPGTSGSYEQYF; DNA: TGTGCCAGCAGTCCCCCAGGGACTAGCGGATCCTACGAGCAGTACTTC
J: TRBJ1-1; V: TRBV4-1; D: TRBD1; CDR3: CASSQQQGWTEAFF; DNA: TGCGCCAGCAGCCAACAACAGGGGTGGACTGAAGCTTTCTTT
J: TRBJ1-4; V: TRBV19; D: .; CDR3: CASMGRGATNEKLFF; DNA: TGTGCCAGTATGGGAAGGGGTGCAACTAATGAAAAACTGTTTTTT
J: TRBJ1-2; V: TRBV7-2; D: TRBD1; CDR3: CASSWTGEYGYTF; DNA: TGTGCCAGCAGTTGGACAGGGGAGTATGGCTACACCTTC